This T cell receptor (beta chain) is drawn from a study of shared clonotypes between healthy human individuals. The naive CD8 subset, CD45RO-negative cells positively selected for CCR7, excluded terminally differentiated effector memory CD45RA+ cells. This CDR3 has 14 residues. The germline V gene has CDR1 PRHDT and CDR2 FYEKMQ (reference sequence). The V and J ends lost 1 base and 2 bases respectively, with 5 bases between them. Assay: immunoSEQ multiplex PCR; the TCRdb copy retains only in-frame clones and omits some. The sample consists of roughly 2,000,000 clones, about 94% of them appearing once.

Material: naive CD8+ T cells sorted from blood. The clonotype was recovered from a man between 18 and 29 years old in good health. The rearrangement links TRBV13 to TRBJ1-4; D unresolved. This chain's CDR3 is CASSLVSTNEKLFF. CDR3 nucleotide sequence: TGTGCCAGCAGCTTAGTTTCGACTAATGAAAAACTGTTTTTT.